This TCR beta chain was retrieved from a study of blood T cells in healthy people across ages. CDR1 and CDR2 from the germline V gene are DFQATT and SNEGSKA (reference sequence). Trimming removed 8 bases from V and 7 bases from J, with 11 bases in between. The length of the CDR3 is 11 residues. The use of a sample-barcoded 5' primer and a J-beta primer mix characterized a second PCR of about 7 to 12 cycles. Every cDNA was tagged by a template-switch adaptor with 12 random nucleotides. Via MiXCR, TCRdb re-called the 5' RACE reads, giving one row per CDR3 protein. The repertoire has roughly 1.5 million distinct CDR3 sequences, 40% to 45% of them found once; the top ten carry about 4%. Healthy individuals of Caucasian origin from Russia, aged roughly 6 to 100, served as donors. Extraction yielded at least 5.5 micrograms of total RNA per sample. This clonotype was observed a few times.

The sequencing sample was made of blood. The origin of this receptor is a woman between 18 and 29 years old in good health. The V gene is TRBV20-1, the J gene TRBJ1-4; D uncertain. The CDR3 is CSTQWGEKLFF. The CDR3 DNA sequence: TGCAGTACACAATGGGGTGAAAAACTGTTTTTT.